The present entry profiles one TCR beta chain with its context. This sample is drawn from a study of blood T cell repertoires in COVID-19. Study background: The United States, Italy and Spain supplied acute and convalescent COVID-19 samples. In each case, the material was cDNA or gDNA derived from T cells, B-cell-depleted T cells, or PBMCs.

In the original analysis: The assay estimated nucleated cells by amplifying reference gene primers. Here immunoSEQ multiplex PCR was the method, and the copy in TCRdb shows in-frame clones only, minus some. D and trimming come from the DNA, and the V and J calls and clone size come from that table. The sample includes roughly 400,000 clones, roughly 88% seen only once; the top ten take around 2.1%. The germline gives CDR1 GTSNPN, CDR2 SVGIG (reference sequence). The V segment lost 1 base and the J segment 0 bases; nucleotides outside the gene matches: 10. This CDR3 is built from 19 residues. Adults between about 18 and 89 years of age took part from 24 US areas.

The TCR sequence derives from a middle-aged woman with acute COVID-19. The rearrangement uses TRBV30 and TRBJ1-5, with 12 bases identical to TRBD1. The material sequenced was PBMCs or T cells enriched from blood (not recorded which). The chain's CDR3 is CAWSADPGQGAHSNQPQHF. CDR3 in DNA: TGTGCCTGGAGTGCAGATCCGGGACAGGGGGCACATAGCAATCAGCCCCAGCATTTT.